The 20 T cell receptor beta chains below come from one sample, sequenced in a study of T cells in narcolepsy. Here immunoSEQ multiplex PCR was the method, and the copy in TCRdb shows in-frame clones only, minus some. The data show some 32,000 clones, with roughly 78% seen just once and approximately 1.1% held by the top ten. The source material was CD45RA- memory CD4+ T cells from PBMCs. The source is a human donor with narcolepsy.

The rearrangement uses TRBV7-9 and TRBJ1-5; no definite D call. This CDR3 spans 13 amino acids. In germline, CDR1 is SEHNR, CDR2 FQNEAQ (reference sequence). V was shortened by 1 base and J by 11 bases, with 12 bases between the two germline ends. As DNA, the CDR3 is TGTGCCAGCAGCTTAGGAGATTGGAGGGCCCAGCATTTT. Its translation is CASSLGDWRAQHF. Full variable domain (missing parts from reference TRBV7-9 and TRBJ1-5): DTGVSQNPRHKITKRGQNVTFRCDPISEHNRLYWYRQTLGQGPEFLTYFQNEAQLEKSRLLSDRFSAERPKGSFSTLEIQRTEQGDSAMYLCASSLGDWRAQHFGDGTRLSIL.

The chain is built from TRBV7-2 and TRBJ1-6; D unclear. This CDR3 comprises 13 residues. Germline CDR1 and CDR2: SGHTA and FQGNSA. Between the trimmed V and J ends, which lost 5 bases and 9 bases, there was a span of 11 bases. The CDR3 region has the DNA TGTGCCAGCAGCCCACAGATAGGTTCACCCCTCCACTTT. Amino acid sequence: CASSPQIGSPLHF.

The chain is built from TRBV6-5 and TRBJ2-1; possibly TRBD2 for D (6 bases). CDR1 and CDR2 (germline): MNHEY, SVGAGI. Trimming left V 6 bases short and J 4 bases short, with 13 bases between. CDR3 length: 14 residues. DNA for the CDR3: TGTGCCAGCAGGCTCGGGACTCAATACAATGAGCAGTTCTTC. It specifies CASRLGTQYNEQFF.

The V call is TRBV29-1, the J call TRBJ2-3; D is tentatively TRBD1 or TRBD2 (6 bases each). Germline assignment: CDR1 SQVTM and CDR2 ANQGSEA. V was clipped by 8 bases and J by 1 base, with 16 bases between them. CDR3 length: 14 residues. The CDR3 region has the DNA TGCAGCACAAGGTCGGGGGCTGGCACAGATACGCAGTATTTT. Its protein is CSTRSGAGTDTQYF.

The genes are TRBV14 and TRBJ2-7; 9 bases agree with TRBD2. Per the germline V gene, CDR1 is SGHDN and CDR2 is FVKESK. The CDR3 has 14 residues. V lost 6 bases to trimming and J lost 1 base; unmatched junction nucleotides: 4. CDR3 residues: CASRRSGGSYEQYF. The DNA of the CDR3 is TGTGCCAGCAGGCGTAGCGGGGGATCCTACGAGCAGTACTTC. The variable domain in full, completed from reference TRBV14 and TRBJ2-7, reads EAGVTQFPSHSVIEKGQTVTLRCDPISGHDNLYWYRRVMGKEIKFLLHFVKESKQDESGMPNNRFLAERTGGTYSTLKVQPAELEDSGVYFCASRRSGGSYEQYFGPGTRLTVT.

The chain uses TRBV18 and TRBJ2-7, with D perhaps TRBD1 or TRBD2 (5 bases each). The CDR3 sequence is 13 residues long. Germline V CDR1 and CDR2: KGHSH, LQKENI. Trimming cost V 3 bases and J 7 bases, with 13 bases left between them. The CDR3 sequence: CASSPDSGGEQYF. Here the CDR3 DNA reads TGTGCCAGCTCACCCGACAGTGGCGGGGAGCAGTACTTC.

The rearrangement joins TRBV30 to TRBJ2-1, with TRBD1 matching 7 bases. V lost 7 bases and J lost 7; bases outside the gene matches: 7. The CDR3 totals 12 residues. Germline CDR1 GTSNPN, CDR2 SVGIG (reference sequence). This CDR3 is CAYAGGQNEQFF. CDR3 bases: TGTGCCTACGCAGGGGGACAGAATGAGCAGTTCTTC. Looking up the rest from reference TRBV30 and TRBJ2-1 gives the full variable domain: SQTIHQWPATLVQPVGSPLSLECTVEGTSNPNLYWYRQAAGRGLQLLFYSVGIGQISSEVPQNLSASRPQDRQFILSSKKLLLSDSGFYLCAYAGGQNEQFFGPGTRLTVL.

The chain has TRBV2 and TRBJ1-5; D uncertain. The V end lost 6 bases, the J end lost 0 bases, and 6 bases lay between the germline ends. Germline V gene data show CDR1 as SNHLY and CDR2 as FYNNEI. The CDR3 has 13 residues. As DNA, the CDR3 is TGTGCCAGCAGGCAGGTTAGCAATCAGCCCCAGCATTTT. Residues: CASRQVSNQPQHF.

The chain joins TRBV4-1 to TRBJ2-7; 11 nucleotides align to TRBD1. Germline lookup yields CDR1 MGHRA and CDR2 YSYEKL. Unmatched junction bases numbered 16, after V lost 4 bases and J lost 5 bases. The CDR3 covers 18 residues. In DNA, the CDR3 is TGCGCCAGCAGCCCCCGGACAGGGGGCCGCCGCGTTACGCACGAGCAGTACTTC. It specifies CASSPRTGGRRVTHEQYF.

This CDR3 is CASSFRGTNSPLHF. The CDR3 nucleotides read TGCGCCAGCAGCTTTCGGGGAACGAATTCACCCCTCCACTTT. The rearrangement links TRBV5-1 to TRBJ1-6; D is uncertain. Germline CDR1 SGHRS, CDR2 YFSETQ. This CDR3 contains 14 residues. Trimming took 2 bases from V and 7 from J, leaving 10 bases between them.

The chain is built from TRBV6-1 and TRBJ1-1, with TRBD1 as a possible D gene (6 bases). The germline V gene has CDR1 MNHNS and CDR2 SASEGT. With 7 bases removed from V and 4 bases from J, the gap between germline ends came to 13 bases. The CDR3 covers 13 residues. The CDR3 DNA reads TGTGCCAGCACCACAAAGGGGGTCACTGAAGCTTTCTTT. The encoded protein is CASTTKGVTEAFF.

The V and J genes are TRBV18 and TRBJ2-7; a possible D gene is TRBD2 (5 bases). Trimming took 6 bases from V and 6 from J, leaving 21 bases between them. Looked up from germline, CDR1 is KGHSH and CDR2 is LQKENI. CDR3 length equals 15 residues. The CDR3 DNA reads as TGTGCCAGCTCGGCCGAGGGCGGCGCCCCCTCCGAGCAGTACTTC. Protein product: CASSAEGGAPSEQYF.

In nucleotides, the CDR3 is TGTGCCAGCAGTTACACAACAGGGTCTGGGGCCAACGTCCTGACTTTC. Its protein is CASSYTTGSGANVLTF. V is TRBV6-6 and J is TRBJ2-6; D perhaps matches TRBD1 (6 bases). The CDR3 sequence is 16 residues long. Per the germline V gene, CDR1 is MNHNY and CDR2 is SVGAGI (reference sequence). Trimming removed 2 bases at V and 1 base at J, with 9 bases between.

V is TRBV27 and J is TRBJ1-1, with D maybe TRBD1 (6 bases). Deletions cut 5 bases from V and 3 bases from J, with 16 bases between. Germline CDR1 is MNHEY and CDR2 is SMNVEV (reference sequence). The CDR3 spans 15 residues. CDR3 DNA: TGTGCCAGCAGTCCCCTATTTAGGGGGGACACTGAAGCTTTCTTT. It yields the protein CASSPLFRGDTEAFF.

The chain recombines TRBV4-2 with TRBJ2-7; D remains unclear. V was pared by 2 bases and J by 2 bases, with 10 bases between. CDR3 length: 14 amino acids. Germline values: CDR1 LGHNA, CDR2 YNFKEQ. CDR3 residues: CASSQMVPPYEQYF. CDR3 coding DNA: TGTGCCAGCAGCCAAATGGTCCCTCCCTACGAGCAGTACTTC.

V usage is TRBV15 and J usage is TRBJ2-3; D is ambiguous. Trimming took off 4 bases at V and 3 bases at J, with 14 bases between the two ends. Germline V gene sequence: CDR1 LNHNV, CDR2 YYDKDF (reference sequence). This CDR3 contains 15 residues. The chain's CDR3 is CATSTRAAETDTQYF. DNA for the CDR3: TGTGCCACCAGCACCCGGGCCGCGGAGACAGATACGCAGTATTTT.

The chain joins TRBV7-9 to TRBJ2-3; D gene uncertain. V was cut by 5 bases and J by 1 base, with 10 bases left in between. Germline V CDR1 and CDR2: SEHNR, FQNEAQ (reference sequence). The CDR3 loop spans 14 amino acids. The CDR3 loop reads CASSKVRGTDTQYF. CDR3 DNA: TGTGCCAGCAGCAAGGTTCGGGGCACAGATACGCAGTATTTT.

The CDR3 loop is CASSFQGQREQPQHF. The CDR3 DNA reads TGTGCCAGCAGTTTCCAAGGACAGCGGGAACAGCCCCAGCATTTT. The chain joins TRBV27 to TRBJ1-5; a weak D match, TRBD1 (6 bases). Trimming removed 3 bases at V and 7 bases at J, with 16 bases between. The CDR3 runs to 15 residues. CDR1 MNHEY and CDR2 SMNVEV come from the germline V gene (reference sequence).

This chain joins TRBV9 and TRBJ2-7; D is unresolved. Germline loops: CDR1 SGDLS, CDR2 YYNGEE. The CDR3 contains 17 residues. Deletions cut 0 bases from V and 4 bases from J, with 20 bases between. The CDR3 sequence is CASSVGNRATRGYEQYF. The CDR3 DNA sequence: TGTGCCAGCAGCGTAGGTAACAGAGCCACCCGTGGATACGAGCAGTACTTC.

Judged by abundance, this clone is medium-sized. The chain recombines TRBV7-9 with TRBJ1-6; D perhaps matches TRBD1 (5 bases). Per germline, CDR1 SEHNR and CDR2 FQNEAQ (reference sequence). This CDR3 contains 14 residues. Between the trimmed V and J ends, which lost 3 bases and 6 bases, there was a span of 9 bases. The CDR3 spells CASSFRGPNSPLHF. Written as DNA, the CDR3 is TGTGCCAGCAGCTTTAGGGGTCCTAATTCACCCCTCCACTTT.